The rows below give T cell receptor beta chains drawn from one sample of a study of response to subunit inactivated influenza vaccine. A single record per CDR3 protein comes from TCRdb applying MiXCR to the RT-PCR reads. The sample shows around 540,000 distinct CDR3 sequences, approximately 12% of them seen only once. The specimen was PBMCs from blood, collected on the day of vaccination. Receptor source: a man between 50 and 59 years old who received an inactivated influenza vaccine. CDR3s include the opening cysteine and the closing phenylalanine or tryptophan. The order of the fields is V gene, D gene, clone size, J gene, CDR3 DNA, CDR3 protein. The D gene is left open where the match is weak. Clone size is stated in some rows and not others, as once, few, many or a class when expanded.

>TRBV10-3|.|few|TRBJ2-3
TGTGCCATCAGTAGAGAGGAGCCAGATACGCAGTATTTT
CAISREEPDTQYF
>TRBV10-3|.|few|TRBJ2-5
TGTGCCAGTAGCGTGGATCACCAAGAGACCCAGTACTTC
CASSVDHQETQYF
>TRBV12-3/TRBV12-4|TRBD1|few|TRBJ2-2
TGTGCCAGCAGTTTCCATCACGGGACAGTCTCCGGGGAGCTGTTTTTT
CASSFHHGTVSGELFF
>TRBV27|TRBD2|.|TRBJ2-5
TGTGCCAGCAGTTTTCGCCTAGCGGGAGTTGAGACCCAGTACTTC
CASSFRLAGVETQYF
>TRBV12-3/TRBV12-4|.|many|TRBJ2-7
TGTGCCAGCAGCTTTTCAGGGTACGAGCAGTACTTC
CASSFSGYEQYF
>TRBV29-1|.|many|TRBJ2-7
TGCAGCGCGGGACGTCGGGGCTCCTACGAGCAGTACTTC
CSAGRRGSYEQYF
>TRBV27|.|.|TRBJ2-7
TGTGCCAGCAGTCCCCTCCCACGGCCCTACGAGCAGTACTTC
CASSPLPRPYEQYF
>TRBV6-2/TRBV6-3|TRBD2|few|TRBJ2-5
TGTGCCAGCAGTTACTCAGCGGGGCGGGTCCAAGAGACCCAGTACTTC
CASSYSAGRVQETQYF
>TRBV20-1|TRBD2|.|TRBJ2-7
TGCAGTGCTAGAGATCGGGCTAGCGGGTACGAGCAGTACTTC
CSARDRASGYEQYF
>TRBV20-1|TRBD2|.|TRBJ2-7
TGCAGTGCTAGCGGGAGGGCAATAGGCTACGAGCAGTACTTC
CSASGRAIGYEQYF
>TRBV7-6|.|many|TRBJ2-2
TGTGCCAGCAGCTTGGTCGACACCGGGGAGCTGTTTTTT
CASSLVDTGELFF
>TRBV12-3/TRBV12-4|.|few|TRBJ2-2
TGTGCCAGCAGTCGGCGGACTGCCGGGGCCGGGGAGCTGTTTTTT
CASSRRTAGAGELFF
>TRBV20-1|.|few|TRBJ2-1
TGCAGTGCTAAACTCTATGAGCAGTTCTTC
CSAKLYEQFF